A single sample gave rise to the 27 T cell receptor beta chains below, sequenced in a study of regulatory T cells in long-lasting Graves disease. The time point here: persistent/refractory GD, antithyroid drugs over 5 years with positive TRAb. RNA from PBMCs was the source of the TCR library. Construction of the TCR beta libraries employed iRepertoire HTBI primers in conjunction with Arm-PCR of CDR3 regions. TCRdb analysed the multiplex PCR reads with MiXCR anew, one entry per CDR3 protein. The table records about 400,000 distinct CDR3 sequences, less than 25% of them present only once. The sample here was peripheral blood mononuclear cells (PBMCs), taken when the disease was refractory, from a patient treated with antithyroid drugs. These receptors were obtained from a female donor with Graves disease.

The rearrangement links TRBV30 to TRBJ2-5, with 11 nucleotides matching TRBD2. The germline CDR1 and CDR2 sequences are GTSNPN and SVGIG (reference sequence). Losses at the gene ends were 1 base for V and 5 bases for J; bases not matched to a gene: 15. The CDR3 runs to 18 residues. The CDR3 nucleotides are TGTGCCTGGAGTGCCCGAGGTGGTAGCGGGAGGGCCTGGGAGACCCAGTACTTC. This gives the protein CAWSARGGSGRAWETQYF.

There are many counts of this clonotype. This chain uses TRBV7-3 with TRBJ1-4; TRBD1 is a possible D gene (5 bases). Trimming removed 7 bases from V and 2 bases from J, with 17 bases in between. The CDR3 has 16 residues. Germline V gene data show CDR1 as SGHTA and CDR2 as FQGTGA. The CDR3 DNA follows: TGTGCCAGCAACCCCGGGACCCAACGTACTAATGAAAAACTGTTTTTT. Translating gives CASNPGTQRTNEKLFF.

The sample holds a few counts of this clonotype. V gene TRBV3-1 combines with J gene TRBJ2-5; D not certain. The CDR3 covers 12 residues. The V gene's germline CDR1 is LGHDT and CDR2 YNNKEL (reference sequence). V lost 3 bases and J lost 7, with 9 bases in between. Written as DNA, the CDR3 is TGTGCCAGCAGCCAGGGGTCGGGGACCCAGTACTTC. Translation gives CASSQGSGTQYF.

This clonotype has at least ten counts. The CDR3 DNA follows: TGTGCCAGCAGTCCCAGGGTGGTTGGGGAGCTGTTTTTT. It encodes CASSPRVVGELFF. J is TRBJ2-2 and V is TRBV27; TRBD1 is a possible D gene (5 bases). There are 13 residues in the CDR3. Germline V gene data show CDR1 as MNHEY and CDR2 as SMNVEV (reference sequence). The V end was cut by 5 bases, the J end by 8 bases, with 12 bases between.

The chain carries TRBV5-1 and TRBJ2-7, with D possibly TRBD1 on 5 matching bases. The germline V and J ends were trimmed by 1 base and 2 bases, with 10 bases remaining between them. The CDR3 length is 14 residues. CDR1 and CDR2 from the germline V gene are SGHRS and YFSETQ. CDR3 sequence: CASSLWGGAYEQYF. The CDR3 region has the DNA TGCGCCAGCAGCTTGTGGGGCGGAGCCTACGAGCAGTACTTC.

The chain recombines TRBV25-1 with TRBJ1-5; D remains unclear. Germline V gene lookup returns CDR1 MGHDK and CDR2 SYGVNS. V was shortened by 2 bases and J by 6 bases, with 17 bases between the two germline ends. This CDR3 has 16 amino acids. The CDR3 coding sequence is TGTGCCAGCAGTGAACGTCGATGGGCTGGTGCTCAGCCCCAGCATTTT. The encoded protein is CASSERRWAGAQPQHF.

The J gene is TRBJ2-7, the V gene TRBV20-1; unclear D gene. Germline V gene data show CDR1 as DFQATT and CDR2 as SNEGSKA (reference sequence). V was pared by 5 bases and J by 4 bases, with 12 bases between. The CDR3 consists of 12 residues. This CDR3 is CSAALREYEQYF. The CDR3 coding sequence is TGCAGTGCTGCCCTTCGCGAGTACGAGCAGTACTTC.

This clonotype was observed many times. The chain uses TRBV20-1 and TRBJ2-7, with D perhaps TRBD2 (5 bases). The CDR3 is made up of 12 amino acids. Germline values: CDR1 DFQATT, CDR2 SNEGSKA (reference sequence). V lost 6 bases, J lost 3 bases, and 12 bases lay in between. CDR3 in amino acids: CSATLSGYEQYF. The CDR3 region has the DNA TGCAGTGCCACACTCAGCGGCTACGAGCAGTACTTC.

The chain recombines TRBV5-5 with TRBJ1-2, with TRBD1 matching 9 bases. Germline trimming cut 0 bases from V and 4 bases from J; bases unmatched to any gene: 7. There are 16 residues in the CDR3. CDR1 is SGHKS, CDR2 YYEKEE, per germline (reference sequence). CDR3 DNA: TGTGCCAGCAGCTTGGCTGGACAGGGGAAGGGCTATGGCTACACCTTC. This gives the protein CASSLAGQGKGYGYTF.

This clonotype was seen many times. The chain is built from TRBV28 and TRBJ1-1, with TRBD1 as a possible D gene (6 bases). V was shortened by 4 bases and J by 1 base, with 13 bases between the two germline ends. The CDR3 length is 15 residues. CDR1 and CDR2 (germline): MDHEN, SYDVKM. This CDR3 is CASSWQGSGNTEAFF. In DNA, the CDR3 is TGTGCCAGCAGTTGGCAGGGGTCAGGGAACACTGAAGCTTTCTTT.

In its sample, this clonotype was seen many times. The chain uses TRBV28 and TRBJ1-2, with D perhaps TRBD1 (5 bases). V was pared by 2 bases and J by 4 bases, with 8 bases between. This CDR3 contains 13 residues. CDR1 is MDHEN, CDR2 SYDVKM, per germline. This chain's CDR3 is CASSLGASYGYTF. Written as DNA, the CDR3 is TGTGCCAGCAGTTTAGGGGCGTCCTATGGCTACACCTTC.

This sequence joins TRBV7-9 and TRBJ2-3, with D possibly TRBD1 on 6 matching bases. Trimming left V 3 bases short and J 3 bases short, with 10 bases between. CDR3 length equals 14 residues. Germline lookup yields CDR1 SEHNR and CDR2 FQNEAQ (reference sequence). CDR3 residues: CASSFIQGTDTQYF. In nucleotides, the CDR3 is TGTGCCAGCAGCTTTATACAGGGAACAGATACGCAGTATTTT.

Ten or more counts support this clonotype. The chain is built from TRBV7-2 and TRBJ2-5; 8 bases fit TRBD2. CDR3 length equals 15 residues. CDR1 and CDR2 from the germline V gene are SGHTA and FQGNSA. Trimming at V came to 3 bases and at J to 0 bases, leaving 3 bases not matched to a gene. CDR3 DNA: TGTGCCAGCAGCTTGAGAGCGGGAGACCAAGAGACCCAGTACTTC. Its protein is CASSLRAGDQETQYF.

The chain joins TRBV7-9 to TRBJ2-7; 7 bases fit TRBD2. This CDR3 is 16 amino acids long. Per the germline V gene, CDR1 is SEHNR and CDR2 is FQNEAQ (reference sequence). J lost 3 bases, V lost 1 base, and 9 bases had no gene match. CDR3 in amino acids: CASSLGDGDYSYEQYF. In DNA, the CDR3 is TGTGCCAGCAGCTTAGGTGACGGGGACTACAGCTACGAGCAGTACTTC.

The rearrangement links TRBV5-1 to TRBJ2-5, with no clear D. This CDR3 is built from 14 residues. Germline V gene lookup returns CDR1 SGHRS and CDR2 YFSETQ. Trimming pared 4 bases from V and 2 bases from J, leaving 12 bases between. DNA of the CDR3: TGCGCCAGCAGCGACGGGTTGGGGCAAGAGACCCAGTACTTC. It specifies CASSDGLGQETQYF.

J is TRBJ2-7 and V is TRBV20-1; 8 bases match TRBD1. The CDR3 has 12 amino acids. The germline CDR1 and CDR2 sequences are DFQATT and SNEGSKA (reference sequence). V shed 3 bases, J shed 2 bases, and the junction held 0 bases outside the gene matches. This CDR3 reads CSARTGAYEQYF. CDR3 DNA: TGCAGTGCTAGGACAGGGGCCTACGAGCAGTACTTC.

This clonotype was detected only a few times. The rearrangement links TRBV20-1 to TRBJ2-2; D remains ambiguous. V dropped 0 bases and J dropped 6 bases, with 8 bases sitting between them. Germline V gene lookup returns CDR1 DFQATT and CDR2 SNEGSKA (reference sequence). This CDR3 contains 13 residues. The CDR3 loop reads CSARDIRAGELFF. Here the CDR3 DNA reads TGCAGTGCTAGAGATATTAGGGCCGGGGAGCTGTTTTTT.

This clonotype was seen a handful of times. CDR3 in DNA: TGCGCCAGCAGCCATCCTGTAGCGGCCTTGGGGACAGATACGCAGTATTTT. Protein sequence: CASSHPVAALGTDTQYF. The chain links TRBV4-3 to TRBJ2-3, with D possibly TRBD2 on 6 matching bases. The V and J ends lost 3 bases and 3 bases respectively, with 19 bases between them. Germline V gives CDR1 LGHNA, CDR2 YSLEER. The CDR3 is 17 amino acids.

J is TRBJ2-2 and V is TRBV20-1; 11 bases agree with TRBD2. CDR1 DFQATT and CDR2 SNEGSKA come from the germline V gene (reference sequence). The ends lost 6 bases at V and 4 bases at J; junction bases unmatched: 7. The CDR3 spans 15 residues. CDR3 in amino acids: CSAPTSGKFTGELFF. Written as DNA, the CDR3 is TGCAGTGCGCCGACTAGCGGGAAGTTCACCGGGGAGCTGTTTTTT.

This clonotype was seen a few times. The V gene is TRBV10-3, the J gene TRBJ1-2; D uncertain. The V gene's germline CDR1 is ENHRY and CDR2 SYGVKD. Between the trimmed V and J ends, which lost 7 bases and 5 bases, there was a span of 11 bases. The CDR3 is made up of 12 amino acids. DNA for the CDR3: TGTGCCATCACCTCGGACGGATATGGCTACACCTTC. This gives the protein CAITSDGYGYTF.

This clonotype was observed at least ten times. The rearrangement uses TRBV11-1 and TRBJ1-1; D remains ambiguous. Per germline, CDR1 SGHAT and CDR2 FQDESV (reference sequence). The CDR3 sequence is 14 residues long. The ends were cut back, 2 bases at V and 1 base at J, with 8 bases in the middle. CDR3 region: CASSLPEQNTEAFF. In DNA, the CDR3 is TGTGCCAGCAGCTTACCCGAACAGAACACTGAAGCTTTCTTT.

At least ten counts were recorded for this clonotype. The V gene is TRBV7-2, the J gene TRBJ1-5; maybe TRBD1 (5 bases). V lost 5 bases and J lost 9, with 20 bases in between. Germline CDR1 SGHTA, CDR2 FQGNSA. The CDR3 extends over 15 amino acids. CDR3 bases: TGTGCCAGCAGCCAAGGCCAGGGAGATTATCTGCCCCAGCATTTT. The encoded protein is CASSQGQGDYLPQHF.

This chain joins TRBV20-1 and TRBJ2-3, with TRBD2 as a possible D gene (5 bases). CDR1 is DFQATT and CDR2 is SNEGSKA in the germline V gene (reference sequence). Between the trimmed V and J ends, which lost 5 bases and 0 bases, there was a span of 24 bases. This CDR3 contains 18 residues. This CDR3 reads CSACRMRALETSTDTQYF. The CDR3 region has the DNA TGCAGTGCTTGTAGGATGAGGGCTTTAGAAACTAGCACAGATACGCAGTATTTT.

The chain combines TRBV12-3 or TRBV12-4 with TRBJ2-1; D gene ambiguous. Trimming shortened V by 3 bases and J by 9 bases, and 9 bases separated the two germline ends. The CDR3 is 12 residues long. CDR3 sequence (DNA): TGTGCCAGCAGTTTTTCCGTTGGTGAGCAGTTCTTC. Its translation is CASSFSVGEQFF.

Only a few counts were recorded for this clonotype. The V call is TRBV2, the J call TRBJ2-2; 11 positions agree with TRBD1. CDR1 is SNHLY and CDR2 is FYNNEI in the germline V gene. There are 15 residues in the CDR3. The V and J ends lost 7 bases and 4 bases, in that order; junction bases with no gene match: 5. The CDR3 sequence is CASNPGQGGTGELFF. Here the CDR3 DNA reads TGTGCCAGCAATCCGGGACAGGGGGGCACCGGGGAGCTGTTTTTT.

This chain uses TRBV15 with TRBJ2-3, with 8 bases aligning to TRBD1. The V segment lost 7 bases and the J segment 4 bases; nucleotides outside the gene matches: 10. There are 15 residues in the CDR3. Germline values: CDR1 LNHNV, CDR2 YYDKDF (reference sequence). The CDR3 DNA sequence: TGTGCCACCACATGGAGGCAGGGGGCATCAGATACGCAGTATTTT. Its translation is CATTWRQGASDTQYF.

A few counts support this clonotype. The chain recombines TRBV10-3 with TRBJ1-4, with 11 bases that match TRBD1. CDR3 length: 15 amino acids. CDR1 and CDR2 (germline): ENHRY, SYGVKD. Losses at the gene ends were 10 bases for V and 5 bases for J; bases not matched to a gene: 9. CDR3 residues: CATKGQGDRNEKLFF. The DNA of the CDR3 is TGTGCCACTAAGGGACAGGGGGACAGAAATGAAAAACTGTTTTTT.